This T cell receptor (beta chain) appears in the sequencing data of a study of early T cells in non-severe SARS-CoV-2 infection. About the study: Sequenced bulk RNA came from whole blood that was unsorted, and chains were unpaired.

Findings and limits, study-wide: Matches to VDJdb favored anti-spike CD8 responses and missed private and CD4 specificities.

The TCR library protocol was used to attach unique molecular identifiers. These identifiers were attached to individual cDNA molecules. A single record per CDR3 protein comes from TCRdb applying MiXCR to the 5' RACE reads. This sample has roughly 69,000 distinct CDR3 sequences; about 9% occur once, and the top ten carry just under 6%. This clonotype was detected only a few times. The antigen remains undetermined. The germline V and J ends were trimmed by 2 bases and 5 bases, with 10 bases remaining between them. CDR3 length: 13 residues. Per germline, CDR1 SGHTA and CDR2 FQGNSA. Sequences were obtained from whole blood. The J gene is TRBJ2-7, the V gene TRBV7-2; tentatively, D is TRBD2 (6 bases). The TCR comes from an adult who was a healthcare worker with PCR-confirmed SARS-CoV-2 infection or an uninfected control (not recorded which). The CDR3, as DNA: TGTGCCAGCAGCTTATTAGGAGGGCACGAGCAGTACTTC. This translates into CASSLLGGHEQYF.